Here is one T cell receptor beta chain with its context. Its antigen target is currently unknown. No much larger clone is present one base from it, and per-base qualities are unavailable. Library generation was performed with the immunoSEQ multiplex PCR assay. For the multiplex PCR, a mixture combining 60 forward primers for TCR Vbeta segments and 13 reverse primers for TCR Jbeta segments was used. The CDR3 region of rearranged TCR beta genes was amplified from genomic DNA with a multiplex PCR assay. Amplified TCR beta libraries were sequenced as 87-base-pair reads on the Illumina HiSeq System. In the paper's pipeline: In a later analysis, 77 million or so unique TCR beta chains were counted across the 500 to 850 repertoires, and about 10 million of these chains were shared by at least two donors. To remove PCR and sequencing errors, raw reads were error-corrected and collapsed into unique sequences using a nearest-neighbor algorithm that merged closely related sequences. CDR3 sequences were aligned to IMGT reference sequences to assign V, D and J gene segments. For a sequence to be retained, at least a six-nucleotide match to both a V gene segment and a J gene segment was required. Rearrangements were classified as productive when the CDR3 lacked stop codons and remained in frame with V and J, and all other rearrangements were classified as non-productive. CDR3 was defined according to IMGT convention as the region running from the second conserved V-encoded cysteine to the conserved J-encoded phenylalanine. Sequences without an unambiguous match to a single V gene segment were excluded from the earlier analysis of 450 to 650 of the donors. An earlier analysis of fewer than 650 of the donors classified V segments as functional when productive rearrangements were above 56.7% and as segregating when the standard deviation between donors was above 5%. To diagnose cytomegalovirus status from the catalog of TCR beta chain sequences, a statistical classification framework was built. In a later analysis, V and J genes were assigned by comparing TCR nucleotide sequences against IMGT/GENE-DB human TR gene sequences. Using the TCRdist pipeline, a later analysis assigned CDR3 sequences along with most-parsimonious VDJ recombination scenarios. In a later analysis, each TCR beta chain was defined by its CDR3 amino acid sequence together with its V-gene family, and reads without a unique V-gene family were excluded. As a way to deal with suspected cross-contamination and a sequencing artifact, a later analysis dropped 500 to 700 nucleotide sequences that were highly shared and had low generation probability. In a later analysis, a clonal expansion index was calculated for each public chain from normalized within-repertoire ranks of inferred template counts. In a later analysis, generation probabilities were computed with a VDJ recombination model fitted to out-of-frame rearrangements, and the resulting probabilities were checked against IGoR. Hypergeometric tests were used in a later analysis to score TCR-TCR, TCR-HLA and TCR-CMV co-occurrence, with a repertoire-size bias correction applied to the TCR pairs. False discovery rates were estimated in a later analysis by permuting HLA or CMV assignments 20 times. In a later analysis, co-occurring TCRs were grouped using DBSCAN, and TCRdist sequence similarity was added for clustering within HLA-allele-positive subsets. Co-occurrence clustering excluded repertoires with fewer than 30,000 or more than 120,000 public chains, plus five with anomalous nucleotide sharing. TCRdb obtained this table from immuneACCESS and retained in-frame rearrangements with V and J assigned. These tables miss some clones; where compared with another copy, unresolved V genes account for less than half of the shortfall, and the remainder is unexplained. The V and J calls and clone size come from that table; D and trimming were worked out from the DNA. This sample has about 89,000 clones in its table, and more than 70% of those were observed once. The top ten constitute more than 3.5% of the sample.

Measured from the cysteine to the phenylalanine, the CDR3 is 15 residues long. The entry retains the CDR3 DNA only, 45 bases that are in frame from base 1. CDR1 and CDR2 are read off the germline V gene as SGHTA and FQGNSA. The V and J ends are trimmed by 5 bases and 2 bases, leaving 13 bases between them. This record comes from a study of cytomegalovirus exposure and HLA in healthy donors (dated by TCRdb to about 2017). Turning to the overall study: According to an earlier analysis of around 600 of the donors, about 179 million T cells yielded 117 million unique TCR beta sequences and approximately 280 Gb of sequence data. All discovery cohort repertoires had been generated on a single sequencing platform. The later analysis used no new phenotypic data to find candidate immune exposures, relying instead on TCR beta sequences and their occurrence across donors. An early release that covered roughly 600 HLA-typed donors contained approximately 300 gigabases of sequencing data and 85 million to 100 million unique TCR sequences. Typing coverage varied by locus: roughly 620-630 donors for A, B, C, DRB1 and DQB1; 500 to 550 for DQA1; about 590 for DPA1; roughly 450 for DPB1. In a later genetic analysis, genome-wide SNP genotypes for about 65% of the roughly 670 donors were used, and that subset was treated as a discovery cohort. The study aimed to test whether cataloging public T cell receptors could reveal signatures of past pathogen exposure. Among the roughly 430 genotyped donors, 81% belonged to the genetic ancestry cluster associated with self-reported Caucasian donors. To predict cytomegalovirus infection status, the study combined high-throughput TCR immunosequencing, statistical association of individual TCRs with disease status, and machine learning. On average, around 200,000 unique TCR beta nucleotide sequences were sequenced per donor among some 430 genotyped donors of the cohort, with 15% to 20% of those sequences being non-productive. Roughly five DR-DQ haplotypes were handled as single units for association and clustering, since linkage in the cohort was strong. A separate validation cohort of roughly 110 different subjects was used in addition to the 666-subject first cohort. Both class I and class II loci were covered by HLA typing, at four-digit resolution. An earlier analysis of roughly 600 of the donors used high-throughput TCR beta sequencing to judge whether each TCR beta V gene segment behaved as functional or pseudogenic. Donor age, sex, ethnicity and CMV serostatus were compiled alongside the repertoire data. A later analysis re-analyzed previously published TCR beta repertoires from 550 to 700 donors and added high-resolution HLA genotyping to study TCR occurrence patterns. The study profiled the T cell repertoires of 500 to 800 subjects by immunosequencing and related them to cytomegalovirus serostatus.

In total, 666 healthy bone marrow donors made up the cohort. All cohort members were sampled while nominally healthy, although unrecorded immune exposures were likely present. The donor tested CMV seronegative and was one of the 352 seronegative cohort members. A peripheral blood sample was collected from each donor, and TCR beta sequencing was performed on peripheral blood mononuclear cells. Genomic DNA was extracted from the blood cell samples with the Qiagen DNeasy Blood Extraction Kit. Study-level results and caveats: Most CMV-associated TCR beta chains appeared to be HLA-restricted in a later analysis, and the HLA associations seemed to be driven largely by CMV exposure. According to a later analysis, TCR association rates differed among HLA loci, with DRB1 alleles showing the most associated TCRs and HLA-C alleles showing the fewest. A later genetic analysis reported fewer N-insertions in productive TCRs among donors in an Asian-associated ancestry cluster than the approximately 700-donor mean. Across donors, most TCR sequences were observed very rarely, whereas some public TCRs were present in many individuals. According to the authors, the approach could potentially be generalized to other disease states and immunological phenotypes. Specific HLA alleles were associated with more than 15,000 TCR beta sequences at a false discovery rate of 0.05 in a later analysis. A later genetic analysis associated a missense DCLRE1C variant with V-gene and J-gene trimming of TCR beta chains, and an independent cohort replicated the association. When HLA alleles, especially DR and DQ, strongly co-occurred, attributing TCR associations to individual alleles was difficult. Correlated functional status among segregating V segments might reflect linkage disequilibrium, but an unknown experimental factor could not be ruled out. The cohort was sequenced for TCR beta chains only, and without alpha or paired-chain data the features that could be detected were limited. HLA typing was unavailable for some donors at each locus, so association tests used only the typed subset. A cluster of highly shared sequence variants was judged likely to represent a technical artifact of the sequencing pipeline. In a later analysis, HLA-associated TCR beta chains were found to be more clonally expanded and to have lower generation probabilities than equally common non-associated chains. Broadly in line with IMGT annotations, most TCR beta V segments showed up in productive rearrangements about 87% or about 30% of the time in an earlier analysis of approximately 600 of the donors. For the cohort, immune exposure information was limited to CMV serostatus. A further reported finding was that TCR beta sequences accurately predicted the HLA-A and HLA-B alleles for most subjects in the first cohort. Some IMGT-functional V segments, including TRBV6-2 and TRBV6-3, could not be told apart with the 87-base-pair reads, so those segments were excluded. According to a later analysis, parvovirus B19, influenza, CMV and Epstein-Barr virus appeared linked to several top co-occurrence clusters. The study listed 150 to 200 TCR beta chains as associated with cytomegalovirus. Because counts were too low, about 17 rarely observed V segments, including chromosome 9 orphons, were excluded from the earlier analysis of under 650 of the donors. Cytomegalovirus status was reported to be diagnosed by the classifier with high specificity and sensitivity in both the original and validation cohorts. In vitro tests confirmed that a few of the cytomegalovirus-associated TCR beta chains recognize cytomegalovirus antigens. Presence/absence analyses assumed roughly uniform sequencing depth across donors, an assumption that may not hold.

Recombination joined TRBV7-2 with TRBJ1-3; no D segment can be confidently identified. The specimen sequenced was PBMCs. The sequence was collected from a man between 25 and 39 years old in good health and CMV-seronegative. For the CDR3, the sequence is CASSPRSGAGNTIYF. The DNA sequence is TGTGCCAGCAGCCCACGGAGCGGAGCTGGAAACACCATATATTTT.